This passage covers 28 T cell receptor beta chains from one sample sequenced in a study of cytomegalovirus exposure and HLA in healthy donors. Clones were sequenced by immunoSEQ multiplex PCR, and TCRdb holds only the in-frame ones, with some missing. This sample yields fewer than 250,000 clones, of which roughly 83% are seen a single time; around an eighth belongs to the top ten. Sequenced sample: PBMCs. These receptors were obtained from a woman younger than 45 in good health and CMV-seropositive.

The J gene is TRBJ1-2, the V gene TRBV28; D gene ambiguous. The V and J ends lost 8 bases and 4 bases respectively, with 14 bases between them. CDR1 is MDHEN, CDR2 SYDVKM, per germline. The CDR3 spans 13 residues. CDR3 residues: CASAPRPGYGYTF. The CDR3 DNA sequence: TGTGCCAGCGCCCCGCGTCCTGGCTATGGCTACACCTTC.

The chain has TRBV30 and TRBJ2-1; D call uncertain. The CDR3 has 11 amino acids. V gave up 6 bases and J gave up 9 bases, with 12 bases separating them. Germline CDR1 reads GTSNPN; CDR2 reads SVGIG (reference sequence). The DNA of the CDR3 is TGTGCCTGTAGAGGTGTTAGTGAGCAGTTCTTC. This encodes CACRGVSEQFF.

The table lists this clone with a few counts. This chain uses TRBV25-1 with TRBJ1-2; 7 nucleotides align to TRBD1. CDR3 length: 14 residues. Trimming took 4 bases from V and 6 from J; bases not matched to a gene: 8. The germline V gene has CDR1 MGHDK and CDR2 SYGVNS. The CDR3 spells CASSGAGTVDGYTF. The CDR3 DNA is TGTGCCAGCAGTGGTGCCGGGACAGTAGATGGCTACACCTTC.

This chain uses TRBV9 with TRBJ2-5; D possibly uses TRBD1 or TRBD2 (5 bases each). V shed 0 bases and J shed 7 bases, with 10 bases lying between them. The CDR3 is 13 amino acids. Germline V gene data show CDR1 as SGDLS and CDR2 as YYNGEE. In DNA form, the CDR3 reads TGTGCCAGCAGCGTAGGGGGGTTTGGGACCCAGTACTTC. This sequence encodes CASSVGGFGTQYF.

The chain employs TRBV27 and TRBJ2-1, with D possibly TRBD2 on 6 matching bases. Germline loops: CDR1 MNHEY, CDR2 SMNVEV (reference sequence). This CDR3 is 15 amino acids long. The V end lost 0 bases, the J end lost 4 bases, and 10 bases lay between the germline ends. The CDR3 coding sequence is TGTGCCAGCAGTTTATCATCCGGGAGTTACAATGAGCAGTTCTTC. This codes for CASSLSSGSYNEQFF.

This chain joins TRBV19 and TRBJ2-7; TRBD1 matches at 7 bases. V lost 4 bases to trimming and J lost 3 bases; unmatched junction nucleotides: 9. Germline values: CDR1 LNHDA, CDR2 SQIVND (reference sequence). The CDR3 loop spans 15 amino acids. Here the CDR3 reads CASSRQGDSRYEQYF. CDR3 DNA sequence: TGTGCCAGTAGTAGGCAGGGGGATTCCCGCTACGAGCAGTACTTC. The full variable domain, completed using reference TRBV19 and TRBJ2-7, is DGGITQSPKYLFRKEGQNVTLSCEQNLNHDAMYWYRQDPGQGLRLIYYSQIVNDFQKGDIAEGYSVSREKKESFPLTVTSAQKNPTAFYLCASSRQGDSRYEQYFGPGTRLTVT.

The rearrangement joins TRBV5-1 to TRBJ1-2; D is perhaps TRBD1 (5 bases). V dropped 0 bases and J dropped 5 bases, with 11 bases sitting between them. The CDR3 is 14 amino acids. Per germline, CDR1 SGHRS and CDR2 YFSETQ. For the CDR3, the DNA is TGCGCCAGCAGCTTGGAAAGGGGACGGTATGGCTACACCTTC. It is translated as CASSLERGRYGYTF.

The V call is TRBV9, the J call TRBJ2-3; D may be TRBD1 (6 bases). Germline values: CDR1 SGDLS, CDR2 YYNGEE. V was shortened by 3 bases and J by 2 bases, with 13 bases between the two germline ends. This CDR3 has 15 residues. CDR3 loop: CASSGEDRNTDTQYF. The CDR3 DNA is TGTGCCAGCAGCGGGGAAGACAGGAACACAGATACGCAGTATTTT.

The chain uses TRBV30 and TRBJ1-1; TRBD1 might be the D (6 bases). The CDR3 is made up of 13 amino acids. Looked up from germline, CDR1 is GTSNPN and CDR2 is SVGIG (reference sequence). V dropped 5 bases and J dropped 9 bases, with 19 bases sitting between them. CDR3 region: CAWAGQRHAKAFF. CDR3 DNA sequence: TGTGCCTGGGCTGGACAGAGACACGCCAAAGCTTTCTTT.

V is TRBV11-1 and J is TRBJ2-3; 8 nucleotides line up with TRBD2. Germline-derived CDR1 and CDR2 are SGHAT and FQDESV (reference sequence). The CDR3 sequence is 18 residues long. J lost 0 bases, V lost 5 bases, and 13 bases had no gene match. The CDR3: CASSPSGLAVYSTDTQYF. In nucleotides, the CDR3 is TGTGCCAGCAGCCCGAGCGGACTAGCTGTTTACAGCACAGATACGCAGTATTTT.

V is TRBV7-2 and J is TRBJ1-2; the match to TRBD1 covers 8 bases. Germline lookup yields CDR1 SGHTA and CDR2 FQGNSA. The CDR3 length is 15 residues. With V trimmed by 1 base and J by 7 bases, 8 bases remained unmatched. As DNA, the CDR3 is TGTGCCAGCAGCTTAGAACCCCAGGGGGCGCGTGGCTACACCTTC. This encodes CASSLEPQGARGYTF.

The CDR3 coding sequence is TGCGCCAGCAGCCAGGACACAGAGAACACTGAAGCTTTCTTT. Translating gives CASSQDTENTEAFF. The chain recombines TRBV4-1 with TRBJ1-1; tentatively, D is TRBD1 (5 bases). Trimming removed 3 bases from V and 1 base from J, with 9 bases in between. Germline assignment: CDR1 MGHRA and CDR2 YSYEKL. The CDR3 has 14 residues.

The gene calls are TRBV9 and TRBJ1-2, with 10 nucleotides matching TRBD1. The CDR3 length is 16 residues. V shed 2 bases and J 4 bases; nucleotides not matched to a gene: 8. Germline V gene data show CDR1 as SGDLS and CDR2 as YYNGEE. CDR3 DNA: TGTGCCAGCAGCGTGAAGACAGGGGGCGCGAGCTATGGCTACACCTTC. It is translated as CASSVKTGGASYGYTF.

The chain couples TRBV28 to TRBJ1-1; D is unclear. Germline V gene lookup returns CDR1 MDHEN and CDR2 SYDVKM. V was clipped by 3 bases and J by 4 bases, with 9 bases between them. The CDR3 extends over 13 amino acids. The CDR3 coding sequence is TGTGCCAGCAGTTTCGAAAGGGCCACTGAAGCTTTCTTT. It codes for CASSFERATEAFF.

The genes are TRBV9 and TRBJ1-2, with TRBD1 identical over 7 bases. The length of the CDR3 is 12 residues. The V gene end was trimmed by 7 bases and the J gene end by 3 bases; junction bases not matched to a gene: 3. The germline gives CDR1 SGDLS, CDR2 YYNGEE. This chain's CDR3 is CASFGQDYGYTF. The CDR3 nucleotides are TGTGCCAGCTTTGGACAGGACTATGGCTACACCTTC.

This clone is a singleton in its sample. This chain joins TRBV25-1 and TRBJ1-1; D is undetermined. The CDR3 sequence is 13 residues long. The germline V gene encodes CDR1 MGHDK and CDR2 SYGVNS. V shed 4 bases and J shed 4 bases, with 10 bases lying between them. CDR3 protein: CASSGPRGTEAFF. The CDR3, as DNA: TGTGCCAGCAGTGGCCCGCGGGGCACTGAAGCTTTCTTT.

J is TRBJ2-1 and V is TRBV2; TRBD1 matches at 9 bases. After removal of 6 bases from V and 1 base from J, the junction contained 7 bases not matched to a gene. The CDR3 contains 16 residues. CDR1 is SNHLY and CDR2 is FYNNEI in the germline V gene. The CDR3 reads CASRHRGLWSYNEQFF. The CDR3, as DNA: TGTGCCAGCAGACACAGGGGGCTGTGGTCCTACAATGAGCAGTTCTTC.

This sequence joins TRBV5-1 and TRBJ1-1; a possible D gene is TRBD1 (5 bases). The CDR3 has 14 amino acids. Germline CDR1 is SGHRS and CDR2 is YFSETQ. Trimming removed 0 bases from V and 5 bases from J, with 11 bases in between. The CDR3 nucleotides read TGCGCCAGCAGCTTGGGAGGGGTCCTGACTGAAGCTTTCTTT. Protein sequence: CASSLGGVLTEAFF.

This chain joins TRBV2 and TRBJ1-2; 11 nucleotides match TRBD1. The trim removed 10 bases at V and 8 bases at J, leaving 18 bases unmatched. Per germline, CDR1 SNHLY and CDR2 FYNNEI. This CDR3 contains 16 residues. The CDR3 bases are TGTGCCACCCTGAACCCTCCGGGGGACAGGGGGGACGGCTACACCTTC. Amino acid sequence: CATLNPPGDRGDGYTF.

The chain combines TRBV5-1 with TRBJ2-1; a weak D match, TRBD2 (5 bases). V was cut by 4 bases and J by 0 bases, with 14 bases left in between. The CDR3 runs to 16 residues. The germline V gene has CDR1 SGHRS and CDR2 YFSETQ. The CDR3 reads CASSRGLPSSYNEQFF. The CDR3 region has the DNA TGCGCCAGCAGCCGAGGACTCCCAAGCTCCTACAATGAGCAGTTCTTC.

V gene TRBV29-1 combines with J gene TRBJ2-5; 10 nucleotides agree with TRBD1. V shed 4 bases, J shed 5 bases, and the junction held 10 bases outside the gene matches. The CDR3 totals 15 residues. Germline values: CDR1 SQVTM, CDR2 ANQGSEA. The CDR3 coding sequence is TGCAGCGTTGGAGAGACAGGGGGCGTATCGGAGACCCAGTACTTC. Its protein is CSVGETGGVSETQYF.

The chain joins TRBV7-8 to TRBJ1-5; no definite D call. CDR1 is SGHVS and CDR2 is FQNEAQ in the germline V gene. The CDR3 has 13 amino acids. V was shortened by 6 bases and J by 2 bases, with 8 bases between the two germline ends. CDR3 residues: CASSEERNQPQHF. The CDR3 DNA sequence: TGTGCCAGCAGTGAGGAGCGCAATCAGCCCCAGCATTTT.

This clone was observed a handful of times. The chain links TRBV5-1 to TRBJ1-3; a possible D gene is TRBD1 (5 bases). Trimming cost V 5 bases and J 0 bases, with 9 bases left between them. The germline CDR1 and CDR2 sequences are SGHRS and YFSETQ. The CDR3 contains 14 residues. The CDR3 protein is CASRQDISGNTIYF. CDR3 sequence (DNA): TGCGCCAGCAGGCAGGACATCTCTGGAAACACCATATATTTT. Full variable domain (rest looked up from reference TRBV5-1 and TRBJ1-3): KAGVTQTPRYLIKTRGQQVTLSCSPISGHRSVSWYQQTPGQGLQFLFEYFSETQRNKGNFPGRFSGRQFSNSRSEMNVSTLELGDSALYLCASRQDISGNTIYFGEGSWLTVV.

This clone was observed a handful of times. This rearrangement joins TRBV10-2 to TRBJ1-2; 7 nucleotides align to TRBD1. The germline V gene encodes CDR1 WSHSY and CDR2 SAAADI. CDR3 length equals 15 residues. The V and J ends lost 6 bases and 6 bases, in that order; junction bases with no gene match: 13. The chain's CDR3 is CASSSRSGTEDGYTF. The DNA for the CDR3 is TGCGCCAGCAGCTCCAGATCCGGGACAGAAGATGGCTACACCTTC.

The chain employs TRBV6-5 and TRBJ1-1; D unclear. The germline CDR1 and CDR2 sequences are MNHEY and SVGAGI. V was trimmed by 0 bases and J by 10 bases, leaving 15 bases between them. The CDR3 loop spans 14 amino acids. The CDR3 sequence is CASSYSEGSAGAFF. CDR3 nucleotides: TGTGCCAGCAGTTACTCGGAAGGCTCGGCGGGAGCTTTCTTT.

The rearrangement joins TRBV7-2 to TRBJ2-5; D unclear. Trimming took 1 base from V and 6 from J, leaving 12 bases between them. This CDR3 is 14 amino acids long. Germline lookup yields CDR1 SGHTA and CDR2 FQGNSA. In DNA form, the CDR3 reads TGTGCCAGCAGCTTAGGGTGGGAAGAACAGACCCAGTACTTC. It codes for CASSLGWEEQTQYF. Supplemented by reference TRBV7-2 and TRBJ2-5, the full variable domain reads GAGVSQSPSNKVTEKGKDVELRCDPISGHTALYWYRQSLGQGLEFLIYFQGNSAPDKSGLPSDRFSAERTGGSVSTLTIQRTQQEDSAVYLCASSLGWEEQTQYFGPGTRLLVL.

This chain connects TRBV5-6 to TRBJ1-5; 7 bases fit TRBD1. The length of the CDR3 is 14 residues. J gave up 6 bases and V 4 bases, and 7 bases lay outside the gene matches. Germline V CDR1 and CDR2: SGHDT, YYEEEE. The CDR3 sequence is CASSKTGSGQPQHF. As DNA, the CDR3 is TGTGCCAGCAGCAAGACAGGGTCAGGTCAGCCCCAGCATTTT.

This chain joins TRBV29-1 and TRBJ1-1; 9 bases map to TRBD1. Germline V CDR1 and CDR2: SQVTM, ANQGSEA. This CDR3 contains 12 residues. With V trimmed by 7 bases and J by 10 bases, 10 bases remained unmatched. The CDR3 DNA is TGCAGCGCCGGCGGGACAGGGTCAGTAGCTTTCTTT. Translating gives CSAGGTGSVAFF. Complete variable domain (other parts from reference TRBV29-1 and TRBJ1-1): SAVISQKPSRDICQRGTSLTIQCQVDSQVTMMFWYRQQPGQSLTLIATANQGSEATYESGFVIDKFPISRPNLTFSTLTVSNMSPEDSSIYLCSAGGTGSVAFFGQGTRLTVV.